These T cell receptor beta chains were read from a single sample in a study of cytomegalovirus exposure and HLA in healthy donors. Assay used: immunoSEQ multiplex PCR; TCRdb lists only in-frame clones, some missing. This sample has roughly 160,000 clones, with approximately 78% found just once. The sequenced material came from PBMCs. These TCRs come from a woman in her 30s in good health and CMV-seropositive. The conserved cysteine and the conserved F or W are not part of the CDR3 here. The D gene is left open where the match is weak.

j_gene: TRBJ2-7
d_gene: -
v_gene: TRBV2
CDR3aa: ASSYRGGSSYEQY

j_gene: TRBJ1-2
d_gene: -
v_gene: TRBV6-6
CDR3aa: ASSPVSGVDYGYT

j_gene: TRBJ1-1
d_gene: TRBD1
v_gene: TRBV29-1
CDR3aa: SVEYQKITGENTEAF

j_gene: TRBJ2-5
d_gene: -
v_gene: TRBV7-2
CDR3aa: ASSSAAGRGQETQY

j_gene: TRBJ2-6
d_gene: -
v_gene: TRBV4-1
CDR3aa: ASSQGGDIGSGANVLT

j_gene: TRBJ2-1
d_gene: TRBD1
v_gene: TRBV18
CDR3aa: ASSPPTGGDSSYNEQF

j_gene: TRBJ1-1
d_gene: TRBD1
v_gene: TRBV30
CDR3aa: AWSDRGFTEAF

j_gene: TRBJ1-5
d_gene: -
v_gene: TRBV19
CDR3aa: ASSTKVGGFMAQH

j_gene: TRBJ1-1
d_gene: TRBD1
v_gene: TRBV14
CDR3aa: ASSPGQDTEAF

j_gene: TRBJ2-2
d_gene: TRBD2
v_gene: TRBV5-1
CDR3aa: ASSSGSGGNGELF

j_gene: TRBJ2-5
d_gene: -
v_gene: TRBV13
CDR3aa: ASTLGRGGLETQY

j_gene: TRBJ1-1
d_gene: -
v_gene: TRBV4-2
CDR3aa: ASSQVGGKNTEAF

j_gene: TRBJ1-3
d_gene: -
v_gene: TRBV9
CDR3aa: ASSVNRGNTIY

j_gene: TRBJ1-4
d_gene: -
v_gene: TRBV5-6
CDR3aa: ASSFFQGSEKLF

j_gene: TRBJ2-2
d_gene: -
v_gene: TRBV18
CDR3aa: ASSPPTLYRTGELF

j_gene: TRBJ1-1
d_gene: TRBD1
v_gene: TRBV11-2
CDR3aa: ASSLLRQGRSAEAF

j_gene: TRBJ2-5
d_gene: -
v_gene: TRBV9
CDR3aa: ASSVGPGGPQETQY

j_gene: TRBJ2-7
d_gene: TRBD1
v_gene: TRBV11-2
CDR3aa: ASSLVPGGISEQY

j_gene: TRBJ1-2
d_gene: -
v_gene: TRBV7-9
CDR3aa: SSSSSLLGRANYGYT

j_gene: TRBJ2-3
d_gene: -
v_gene: TRBV6-4
CDR3aa: ASSDSKDSTTDTQY

j_gene: TRBJ1-5
d_gene: -
v_gene: TRBV7-9
CDR3aa: SSSYTDQPQH

j_gene: TRBJ2-3
d_gene: -
v_gene: TRBV19
CDR3aa: ASGRWGRTDTQY

j_gene: TRBJ2-7
d_gene: -
v_gene: TRBV28
CDR3aa: ASWSESSYEQY

j_gene: TRBJ2-3
d_gene: -
v_gene: TRBV7-9
CDR3aa: ASSFTVDTQY

j_gene: TRBJ1-1
d_gene: TRBD1
v_gene: TRBV11-2
CDR3aa: ASSFNRGTEAF

j_gene: TRBJ1-1
d_gene: -
v_gene: TRBV30
CDR3aa: AWSIRGTEAF

j_gene: TRBJ1-4
d_gene: -
v_gene: TRBV30
CDR3aa: AWGQGVEKLF

j_gene: TRBJ2-1
d_gene: -
v_gene: TRBV5-4
CDR3aa: ASSSGRYNEQF

j_gene: TRBJ1-6
d_gene: -
v_gene: TRBV25-1
CDR3aa: ASSDSGKGNSPLH

j_gene: TRBJ1-6
d_gene: TRBD1
v_gene: TRBV11-2
CDR3aa: ASSLAVRDRDGDWSPLH

j_gene: TRBJ2-5
d_gene: -
v_gene: TRBV5-1
CDR3aa: ASKPISGQETQY

j_gene: TRBJ2-4
d_gene: TRBD1
v_gene: TRBV7-2
CDR3aa: ASSLARDRGAKNIQY

j_gene: TRBJ1-1
d_gene: -
v_gene: TRBV6-4
CDR3aa: ASRPIPRSTEAF

j_gene: TRBJ1-3
d_gene: -
v_gene: TRBV10-3
CDR3aa: AISEVWTARNTIY

j_gene: TRBJ2-7
d_gene: -
v_gene: TRBV7-9
CDR3aa: SSSFDSSYEQY

j_gene: TRBJ2-5
d_gene: -
v_gene: TRBV5-6
CDR3aa: ASSMGPVQETQY

j_gene: TRBJ2-6
d_gene: TRBD1
v_gene: TRBV11-3
CDR3aa: ASSSQGTGANVLT

j_gene: TRBJ1-2
d_gene: -
v_gene: TRBV2
CDR3aa: ASSVQGVGYGYT

j_gene: TRBJ2-5
d_gene: -
v_gene: TRBV6-5
CDR3aa: ASSYSPGEETQY

j_gene: TRBJ1-2
d_gene: TRBD1
v_gene: TRBV11-2
CDR3aa: ASSYSQGNYGYT

j_gene: TRBJ1-5
d_gene: -
v_gene: TRBV6-5
CDR3aa: ASRATGQPQH

j_gene: TRBJ1-6
d_gene: TRBD1
v_gene: TRBV25-1
CDR3aa: ASSRTGNSPLH

j_gene: TRBJ2-1
d_gene: -
v_gene: TRBV25-1
CDR3aa: ASREGPYNEQF

j_gene: TRBJ2-7
d_gene: -
v_gene: TRBV6-5
CDR3aa: ASSSRGTYEQY

j_gene: TRBJ2-1
d_gene: TRBD2
v_gene: TRBV27
CDR3aa: ASSFYSGGVDGDEQF

j_gene: TRBJ2-2
d_gene: TRBD1
v_gene: TRBV4-1
CDR3aa: ASSLLETGSTGELF

j_gene: TRBJ2-1
d_gene: TRBD2
v_gene: TRBV19
CDR3aa: ASSQASGGAGEQF

j_gene: TRBJ2-7
d_gene: -
v_gene: TRBV25-1
CDR3aa: ASSDSPNSYEQY

j_gene: TRBJ1-1
d_gene: TRBD1
v_gene: TRBV6-5
CDR3aa: ASKGTVNTEAF

j_gene: TRBJ2-7
d_gene: -
v_gene: TRBV9
CDR3aa: ASSVGQNSYEQY

j_gene: TRBJ2-7
d_gene: TRBD1
v_gene: TRBV4-1
CDR3aa: ASTDPGQNAYEQY

j_gene: TRBJ2-1
d_gene: -
v_gene: TRBV10-2
CDR3aa: ASSQYNEQF

j_gene: TRBJ1-2
d_gene: -
v_gene: TRBV4-2
CDR3aa: ASSQVFATGGAYGYT

j_gene: TRBJ1-2
d_gene: TRBD1
v_gene: TRBV27
CDR3aa: ASSLWAGGSLGYT

j_gene: TRBJ1-6
d_gene: TRBD1
v_gene: TRBV5-1
CDR3aa: ASSLRDRASPLH

j_gene: TRBJ1-1
d_gene: -
v_gene: TRBV6-1
CDR3aa: ASRESVNTEAF

j_gene: TRBJ2-2
d_gene: TRBD1
v_gene: TRBV29-1
CDR3aa: SLRTGGTGELF

j_gene: TRBJ1-1
d_gene: TRBD1
v_gene: TRBV29-1
CDR3aa: SVHLRGPLNTEAF

j_gene: TRBJ2-3
d_gene: TRBD2
v_gene: TRBV5-4
CDR3aa: ASSLGLALSPDTQY